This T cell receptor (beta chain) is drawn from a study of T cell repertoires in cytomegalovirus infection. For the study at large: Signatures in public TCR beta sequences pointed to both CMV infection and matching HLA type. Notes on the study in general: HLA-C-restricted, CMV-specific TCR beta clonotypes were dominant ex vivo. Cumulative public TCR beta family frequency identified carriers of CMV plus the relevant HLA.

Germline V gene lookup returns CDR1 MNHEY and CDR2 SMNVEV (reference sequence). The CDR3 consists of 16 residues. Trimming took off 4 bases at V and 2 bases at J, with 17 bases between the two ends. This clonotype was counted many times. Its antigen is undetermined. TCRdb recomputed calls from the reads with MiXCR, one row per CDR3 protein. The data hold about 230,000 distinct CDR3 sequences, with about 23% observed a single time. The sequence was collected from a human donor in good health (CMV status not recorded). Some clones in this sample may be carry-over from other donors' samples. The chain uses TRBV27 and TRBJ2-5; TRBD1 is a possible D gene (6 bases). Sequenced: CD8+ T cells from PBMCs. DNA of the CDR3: TGTGCCAGCAGTTCCTTAGCCGGACAGAGACAAGAGACCCAGTACTTC. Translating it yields CASSSLAGQRQETQYF.